The next 22 T cell receptor beta chains were all read from a single sample in a study of shared clonotypes between healthy human individuals. Generated by immunoSEQ multiplex PCR, the TCRdb table keeps only in-frame clones and is missing some. This table holds 1 million to 1.2 million clones, about 72% found once. The sample taken for sequencing was memory CD4+ T cells from PBMCs. The subset was: CD45RA-negative fraction. Receptor source: a man younger than 35 in good health. Some clones in this sample may be carry-over from other donors' samples.

The chain joins TRBV7-9 to TRBJ2-5; 7 positions match TRBD2. This CDR3 comprises 14 residues. V lost 5 bases, J lost 5 bases, and 8 bases stayed unmatched. Germline V gives CDR1 SEHNR, CDR2 FQNEAQ (reference sequence). The CDR3 DNA follows: TGTGCCAGCAGCCCGGGGAGGGGTGTGGAGACCCAGTACTTC. Amino acid sequence: CASSPGRGVETQYF.

This clone has just a few counts. Just one base apart from a much larger clone, this may be a read error. This same CDR3 is encoded by further DNA sequences in the sample. J is TRBJ2-7 and V is TRBV7-9; D ambiguous. Germline CDR1 is SEHNR and CDR2 is FQNEAQ (reference sequence). The CDR3 has 14 amino acids. Trimming cost V 1 base and J 0 bases, with 7 bases left between them. The CDR3 here is CASSLGGVSYEQYF. The CDR3 bases are TGTGCCAGCAGCTTAGGTGGGGTCTCCTACGAGCAGTACTTC. The whole variable domain, filled in from reference TRBV7-9 and TRBJ2-7, reads DTGVSQNPRHKITKRGQNVTFRCDPISEHNRLYWYRQTLGQGPEFLTYFQNEAQLEKSRLLSDRFSAERPKGSFSTLEIQRTEQGDSAMYLCASSLGGVSYEQYFGPGTRLTVT.

This chain uses TRBV19 with TRBJ2-1; D gene ambiguous. Per germline, CDR1 LNHDA and CDR2 SQIVND (reference sequence). The CDR3 loop spans 14 amino acids. Trimming removed 0 bases from V and 0 bases from J, with 3 bases in between. CDR3 bases: TGTGCCAGTAGTATAGACAACTCCTACAATGAGCAGTTCTTC. Residues: CASSIDNSYNEQFF.

This clone was counted a single time. This sample also contains other DNA sequences that code for the same CDR3. The genes are TRBV5-1 and TRBJ2-5, with D unresolved. V was shortened by 0 bases and J by 2 bases, with 5 bases between the two germline ends. CDR1 is SGHRS, CDR2 YFSETQ, per germline. This CDR3 is built from 13 residues. The CDR3 sequence: CASSLEGQETQYF. In DNA, the CDR3 is TGCGCCAGCAGCTTGGAAGGACAAGAGACCCAGTACTTC. Supplemented by reference TRBV5-1 and TRBJ2-5, the full variable domain reads KAGVTQTPRYLIKTRGQQVTLSCSPISGHRSVSWYQQTPGQGLQFLFEYFSETQRNKGNFPGRFSGRQFSNSRSEMNVSTLELGDSALYLCASSLEGQETQYFGPGTRLLVL.

The genes are TRBV7-2 and TRBJ1-5; 8 bases are shared with TRBD1. There are 15 residues in the CDR3. V shed 1 base, J shed 6 bases, and the junction held 5 bases outside the gene matches. Germline CDR1 reads SGHTA; CDR2 reads FQGNSA. CDR3 sequence: CASSLDQGASQPQHF. The CDR3 DNA follows: TGTGCCAGCAGCTTAGACCAGGGGGCGTCTCAGCCCCAGCATTTT.

The chain recombines TRBV2 with TRBJ2-7; 10 bases are shared with TRBD1. V was clipped by 7 bases and J by 2 bases; unmatched bases: 2. This CDR3 has 13 residues. Germline V gene data show CDR1 as SNHLY and CDR2 as FYNNEI. For the CDR3, the DNA is TGTGCCAGCACGACAGGGGGCGCCTACGAGCAGTACTTC. Translating it yields CASTTGGAYEQYF.

This clone was detected only a few times. V gene TRBV18 combines with J gene TRBJ2-7; 8 nucleotides match TRBD2. With 4 bases clipped from V and 4 bases from J, the junction kept 6 bases outside the gene matches. The CDR3 is made up of 14 amino acids. Germline CDR1 KGHSH, CDR2 LQKENI. CDR3 sequence (DNA): TGTGCCAGCTCACGAGCGGGAGTCCTTTACGAGCAGTACTTC. Residues: CASSRAGVLYEQYF.

The chain has TRBV28 and TRBJ2-6, with a tentative D call TRBD2 (6 bases). The ends were cut back, 9 bases at V and 1 base at J, with 10 bases in the middle. This CDR3 is 14 amino acids long. Germline CDR1 is MDHEN and CDR2 is SYDVKM. The CDR3 bases are TGTGCCAGTAGCGCGGGGTCTGGGGCCAACGTCCTGACTTTC. Amino acids: CASSAGSGANVLTF.

Concerning this clone itself: The same CDR3 can be traced to other DNA sequences in this sample. J is TRBJ1-1 and V is TRBV2; D possibly corresponds to TRBD1 (6 bases). The CDR3 is 14 residues long. Germline loops: CDR1 SNHLY, CDR2 FYNNEI. V was trimmed by 2 bases and J by 0 bases, leaving 7 bases between them. The CDR3 region is CASSEQGLNTEAFF. The CDR3, as DNA: TGTGCCAGCAGTGAACAGGGGTTGAACACTGAAGCTTTCTTT. The variable domain in full, completed from reference TRBV2 and TRBJ1-1, reads EPEVTQTPSHQVTQMGQEVILRCVPISNHLYFYWYRQILGQKVEFLVSFYNNEISEKSEIFDDQFSVERPDGSNFTLKIRSTKLEDSAMYFCASSEQGLNTEAFFGQGTRLTVV.

The chain combines TRBV2 with TRBJ2-1; TRBD2 matches at 7 bases. V lost 7 bases to trimming and J lost 2 bases; unmatched junction nucleotides: 8. The length of the CDR3 is 15 residues. Germline CDR1 is SNHLY and CDR2 is FYNNEI. This chain's CDR3 is CASMGEGIAYNEQFF. For the CDR3, the DNA is TGTGCCAGCATGGGGGAGGGGATAGCCTACAATGAGCAGTTCTTC.

About this clone itself: Other DNA variants within this sample encode the same CDR3. The DNA of the CDR3 is TGTGCCAGCAGACCCGGGACAGGGGCAACTAATGAAAAACTGTTTTTT. It translates to CASRPGTGATNEKLFF. The chain couples TRBV28 to TRBJ1-4; 10 bases align to TRBD1. With V trimmed by 6 bases and J by 0 bases, 4 bases remained unmatched. Per germline, CDR1 MDHEN and CDR2 SYDVKM. The CDR3 sequence is 16 residues long.

The CDR3 nucleotides read TGCGCCAGCAGCTTAGGGACTATAGGAACTGGGGAGCTGTTTTTT. It codes for CASSLGTIGTGELFF. The chain recombines TRBV5-1 with TRBJ2-2; 7 bases agree with TRBD2. J lost 8 bases, V lost 2 bases, and 9 bases had no gene match. CDR3 size: 15 residues. Germline values: CDR1 SGHRS, CDR2 YFSETQ.

About this clone itself: A read error may explain this, as a much larger clone is one base away. The sample contains more than one DNA sequence encoding this CDR3. The chain is built from TRBV5-4 and TRBJ2-5, with 10 nucleotides matching TRBD1. Germline V gene lookup returns CDR1 SGHNT and CDR2 YYREEE (reference sequence). The CDR3 sequence is 15 residues long. The CDR3 region has the DNA TGTGCCAGTAGCTTGACGACAGGGGGCGCGGAGACCCAGTACTTC. The encoded protein is CASSLTTGGAETQYF.

This chain uses TRBV29-1 with TRBJ2-1; 8 bases are a match to TRBD1. Germline lookup yields CDR1 SQVTM and CDR2 ANQGSEA. CDR3 length: 17 residues. The J segment lost 0 bases and the V segment lost 5 bases, leaving 12 bases of the junction unmatched. The CDR3 loop is CSVTGGRGASSYNEQFF. The CDR3 DNA reads as TGCAGCGTTACAGGGGGGCGAGGGGCCAGCTCCTACAATGAGCAGTTCTTC.

The chain joins TRBV7-2 to TRBJ2-7; 8 bases align to TRBD2. Germline values: CDR1 SGHTA, CDR2 FQGNSA. The CDR3 covers 16 residues. V lost 5 bases, J lost 4 bases, and 13 bases stayed unmatched. CDR3 DNA sequence: TGTGCCAGCAGCCCCGGACTAGCAAGAGGGGGTTACGAGCAGTACTTC. Its protein product is CASSPGLARGGYEQYF.

This clone was recorded many times. Other DNA sequences from this sample encode an identical CDR3 as well. The rearrangement uses TRBV28 and TRBJ2-3; possibly TRBD1 for D (6 bases). V was shortened by 6 bases and J by 3 bases, with 10 bases between the two germline ends. CDR1 is MDHEN, CDR2 SYDVKM, per germline. The CDR3 contains 13 residues. This chain's CDR3 is CASRPTGTDTQYF. As DNA, the CDR3 is TGTGCCAGCAGGCCAACAGGGACAGATACGCAGTATTTT.

V usage is TRBV18 and J usage is TRBJ1-4; 7 nucleotides align to TRBD1. CDR3 length equals 19 residues. The germline V gene encodes CDR1 KGHSH and CDR2 LQKENI. V shed 3 bases and J 5 bases; nucleotides not matched to a gene: 18. The CDR3 sequence: CASSPTTGAVGMGNEKLFF. CDR3 DNA sequence: TGTGCCAGCTCACCCACAACAGGGGCCGTGGGAATGGGAAATGAAAAACTGTTTTTT. Based on the CDR3 plus reference TRBV18 and TRBJ1-4, the full variable domain is NAGVMQNPRHLVRRRGQEARLRCSPMKGHSHVYWYRQLPEEGLKFMVYLQKENIIDESGMPKERFSAEFPKEGPSILRIQQVVRGDSAAYFCASSPTTGAVGMGNEKLFFGSGTQLSVL.

The gene calls are TRBV5-6 and TRBJ1-2; TRBD1 is a possible D gene (6 bases). Germline CDR1 reads SGHDT; CDR2 reads YYEEEE. This CDR3 has 12 residues. V was clipped by 2 bases and J by 7 bases, with 9 bases between them. CDR3 loop: CASSFQGLGYTF. The CDR3 DNA follows: TGTGCCAGCAGCTTCCAGGGGCTTGGCTACACCTTC.

This chain links TRBV5-4 with TRBJ1-2; D not certain. Germline lookup yields CDR1 SGHNT and CDR2 YYREEE (reference sequence). The CDR3 loop spans 15 amino acids. V shed 3 bases and J shed 2 bases, with 14 bases lying between them. CDR3 protein: CASSSPGLYNYGYTF. In nucleotides, the CDR3 is TGTGCCAGCAGCTCCCCCGGACTGTACAACTATGGCTACACCTTC. The whole variable domain, remainder taken from reference TRBV5-4 and TRBJ1-2, is ETGVTQSPTHLIKTRGQQVTLRCSSQSGHNTVSWYQQALGQGPQFIFQYYREEENGRGNFPPRFSGLQFPNYSSELNVNALELDDSALYLCASSSPGLYNYGYTFGSGTRLTVV.

The chain combines TRBV10-3 with TRBJ2-3; D unclear. The CDR3 is 12 residues long. Trimming removed 0 bases from V and 8 bases from J, with 6 bases in between. Germline V lookup: CDR1 ENHRY, CDR2 SYGVKD. CDR3 coding DNA: TGTGCCATCAGTGAGTCCTATTTTACGCAGTATTTT. Translated, it gives CAISESYFTQYF.

The J gene is TRBJ1-4, the V gene TRBV11-2, with a tentative D call TRBD1 (5 bases). Germline CDR1 is SGHAT and CDR2 is FQNNGV. The CDR3 length is 16 residues. With 1 base removed from V and 0 bases from J, the gap between germline ends came to 9 bases. CDR3 sequence reads: CASSLVGGATNEKLFF. In DNA, the CDR3 is TGTGCCAGCAGCTTAGTAGGAGGGGCAACTAATGAAAAACTGTTTTTT.

The gene calls are TRBV28 and TRBJ2-7; TRBD1 aligns across 11 bases. The CDR3 consists of 15 residues. In germline, CDR1 is MDHEN, CDR2 SYDVKM. After removal of 5 bases from V and 3 bases from J, the junction contained 6 bases not matched to a gene. CDR3 coding DNA: TGTGCCAGCAGTCCGGGACAGGGGGTCTTCTACGAGCAGTACTTC. It codes for CASSPGQGVFYEQYF.